This TCR beta chain was recovered during a study of control samples from healthy donors and cancer patients. Here immunoSEQ multiplex PCR was the method, and the copy in TCRdb shows in-frame clones only, minus some. The top ten clones hold 14% of a sample with 130,000 or so clones, 85% to 95% of them seen once. The CDR3 spans 12 residues. The germline gives CDR1 WSHSY, CDR2 SAAADI. The germline V and J ends were trimmed by 8 bases and 3 bases, with 10 bases remaining between them. The sequence derives from a man aged 55-75 years with colorectal cancer. Sequenced material: PBMCs. The chain employs TRBV10-2 and TRBJ1-1; maybe TRBD1 (5 bases). The CDR3 is CASWDGYTEAFF. The CDR3 DNA sequence: TGCGCCAGCTGGGACGGTTACACTGAAGCTTTCTTT.